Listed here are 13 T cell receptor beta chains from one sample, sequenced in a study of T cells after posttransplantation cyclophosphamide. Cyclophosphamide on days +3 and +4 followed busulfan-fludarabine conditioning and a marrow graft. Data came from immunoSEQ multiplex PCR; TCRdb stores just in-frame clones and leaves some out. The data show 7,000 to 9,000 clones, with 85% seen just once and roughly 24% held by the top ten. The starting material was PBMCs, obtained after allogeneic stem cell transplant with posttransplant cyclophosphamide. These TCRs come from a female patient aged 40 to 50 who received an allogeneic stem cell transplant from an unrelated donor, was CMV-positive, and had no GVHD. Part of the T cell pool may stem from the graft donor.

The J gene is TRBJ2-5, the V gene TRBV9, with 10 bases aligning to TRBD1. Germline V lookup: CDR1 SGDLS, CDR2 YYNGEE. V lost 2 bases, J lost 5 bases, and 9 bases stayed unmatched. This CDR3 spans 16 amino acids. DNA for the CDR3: TGTGCCAGCAGCGTTCCAAGGACAGGGGGTGGCGAGACCCAGTACTTC. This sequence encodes CASSVPRTGGGETQYF.

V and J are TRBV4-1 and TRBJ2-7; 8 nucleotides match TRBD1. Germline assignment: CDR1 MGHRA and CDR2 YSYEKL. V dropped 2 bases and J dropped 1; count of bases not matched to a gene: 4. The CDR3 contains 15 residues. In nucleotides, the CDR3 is TGCGCCAGCAGCCAACGGACAGGGCTTTCCTACGAGCAGTACTTC. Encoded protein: CASSQRTGLSYEQYF.

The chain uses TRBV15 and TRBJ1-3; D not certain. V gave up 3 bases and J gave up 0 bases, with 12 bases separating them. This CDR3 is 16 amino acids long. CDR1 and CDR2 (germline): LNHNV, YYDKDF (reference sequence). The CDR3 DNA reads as TGTGCCACCAGCAGCCCAGGCCAGCTCTCTGGAAACACCATATATTTT. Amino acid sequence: CATSSPGQLSGNTIYF.

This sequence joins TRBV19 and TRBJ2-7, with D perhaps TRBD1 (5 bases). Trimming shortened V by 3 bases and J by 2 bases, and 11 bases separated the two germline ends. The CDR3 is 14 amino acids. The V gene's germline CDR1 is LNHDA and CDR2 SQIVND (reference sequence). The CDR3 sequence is CASSMGQATYEQYF. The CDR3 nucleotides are TGTGCCAGTAGTATGGGGCAGGCCACCTACGAGCAGTACTTC.

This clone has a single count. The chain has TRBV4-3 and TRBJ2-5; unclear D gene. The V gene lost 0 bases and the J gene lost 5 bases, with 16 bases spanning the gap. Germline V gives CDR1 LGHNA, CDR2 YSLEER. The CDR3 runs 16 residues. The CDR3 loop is CASSQDRSRFWETQYF. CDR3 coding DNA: TGCGCCAGCAGCCAAGATCGCAGCAGGTTCTGGGAGACCCAGTACTTC.

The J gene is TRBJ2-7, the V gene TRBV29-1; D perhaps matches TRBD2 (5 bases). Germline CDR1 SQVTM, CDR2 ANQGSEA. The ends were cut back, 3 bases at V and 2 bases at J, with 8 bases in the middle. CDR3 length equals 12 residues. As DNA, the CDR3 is TGCAGCGTTGAGGACGGGACCTACGAGCAGTACTTC. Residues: CSVEDGTYEQYF.

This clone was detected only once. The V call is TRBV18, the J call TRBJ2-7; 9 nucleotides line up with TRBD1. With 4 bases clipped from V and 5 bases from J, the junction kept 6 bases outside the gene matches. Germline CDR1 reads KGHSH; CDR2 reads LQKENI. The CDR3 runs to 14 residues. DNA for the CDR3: TGTGCCAGCTCACTGGGACAGGGAAGGGACGAGCAGTACTTC. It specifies CASSLGQGRDEQYF.

CDR3 in amino acids: CASSLGVETQYF. CDR3 coding DNA: TGTGCCAGCAGTTTAGGAGTAGAGACCCAGTACTTC. The chain couples TRBV5-4 to TRBJ2-5; D is unresolved. Per the germline V gene, CDR1 is SGHNT and CDR2 is YYREEE (reference sequence). The CDR3 has 12 residues. Between the trimmed V and J ends, which lost 5 bases and 4 bases, there was a span of 9 bases. The complete variable domain, with remaining parts taken from reference TRBV5-4 and TRBJ2-5, reads ETGVTQSPTHLIKTRGQQVTLRCSSQSGHNTVSWYQQALGQGPQFIFQYYREEENGRGNFPPRFSGLQFPNYSSELNVNALELDDSALYLCASSLGVETQYFGPGTRLLVL.

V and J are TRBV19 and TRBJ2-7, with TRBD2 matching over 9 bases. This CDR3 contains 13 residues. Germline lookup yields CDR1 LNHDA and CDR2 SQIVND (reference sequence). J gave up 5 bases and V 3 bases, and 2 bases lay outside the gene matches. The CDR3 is CASSMGLAHEQYF. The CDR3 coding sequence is TGTGCCAGTAGTATGGGACTAGCCCACGAGCAGTACTTC.

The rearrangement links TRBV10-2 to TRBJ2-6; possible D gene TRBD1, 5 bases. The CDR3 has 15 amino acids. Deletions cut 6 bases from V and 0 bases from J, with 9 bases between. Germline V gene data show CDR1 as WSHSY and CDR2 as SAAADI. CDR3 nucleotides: TGCGCCAGCAGAACAGGCAACTCTGGGGCCAACGTCCTGACTTTC. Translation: CASRTGNSGANVLTF.

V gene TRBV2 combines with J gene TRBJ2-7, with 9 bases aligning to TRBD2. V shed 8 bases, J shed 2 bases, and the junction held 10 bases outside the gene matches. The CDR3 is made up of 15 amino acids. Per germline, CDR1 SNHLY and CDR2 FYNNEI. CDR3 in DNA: TGTGCCAGCGATGCTGCGACTAGCGGACCCTACGAGCAGTACTTC. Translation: CASDAATSGPYEQYF. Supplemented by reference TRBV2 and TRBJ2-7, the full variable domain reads EPEVTQTPSHQVTQMGQEVILRCVPISNHLYFYWYRQILGQKVEFLVSFYNNEISEKSEIFDDQFSVERPDGSNFTLKIRSTKLEDSAMYFCASDAATSGPYEQYFGPGTRLTVT.

CDR3 nucleotides: TGCGCCAGCAGCCAAGTCGTGAACAGCCTTTTACTGTTTTTT. This codes for CASSQVVNSLLLFF. The chain employs TRBV4-3 and TRBJ1-4, with D hard to call. CDR1 LGHNA and CDR2 YSLEER come from the germline V gene. The CDR3 runs 14 residues. V dropped 1 base and J dropped 13 bases, with 16 bases sitting between them.

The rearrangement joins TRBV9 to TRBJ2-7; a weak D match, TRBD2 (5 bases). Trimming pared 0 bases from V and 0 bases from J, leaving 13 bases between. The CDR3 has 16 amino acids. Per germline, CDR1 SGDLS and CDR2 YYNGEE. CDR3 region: CASSVGGAVSSYEQYF. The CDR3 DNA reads TGTGCCAGCAGCGTAGGAGGAGCGGTCAGCTCCTACGAGCAGTACTTC.